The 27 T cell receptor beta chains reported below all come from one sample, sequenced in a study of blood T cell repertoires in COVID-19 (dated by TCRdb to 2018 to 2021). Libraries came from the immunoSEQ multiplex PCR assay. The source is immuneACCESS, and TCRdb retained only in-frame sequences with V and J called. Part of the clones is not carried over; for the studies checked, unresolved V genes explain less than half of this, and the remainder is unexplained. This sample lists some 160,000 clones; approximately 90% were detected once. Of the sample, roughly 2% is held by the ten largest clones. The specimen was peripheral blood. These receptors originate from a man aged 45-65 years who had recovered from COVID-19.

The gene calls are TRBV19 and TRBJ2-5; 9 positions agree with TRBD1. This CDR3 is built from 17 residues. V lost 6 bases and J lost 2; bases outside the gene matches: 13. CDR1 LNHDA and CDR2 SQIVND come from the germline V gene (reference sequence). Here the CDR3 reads CASRPLSGTGRQETQYF. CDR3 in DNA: TGTGCCAGTAGGCCCCTTTCCGGGACAGGGAGGCAAGAGACCCAGTACTTC.

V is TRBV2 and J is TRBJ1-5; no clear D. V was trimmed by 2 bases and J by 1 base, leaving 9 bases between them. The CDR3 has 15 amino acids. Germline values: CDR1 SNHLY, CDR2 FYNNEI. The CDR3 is CASSERGRSNQPQHF. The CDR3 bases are TGTGCCAGCAGTGAAAGAGGGAGGAGCAATCAGCCCCAGCATTTT.

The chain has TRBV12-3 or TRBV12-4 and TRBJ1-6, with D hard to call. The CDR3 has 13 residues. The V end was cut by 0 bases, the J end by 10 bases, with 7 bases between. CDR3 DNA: TGTGCCAGCAGTTTAGCCGATCGGTCACCCCTCCACTTT. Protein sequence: CASSLADRSPLHF.

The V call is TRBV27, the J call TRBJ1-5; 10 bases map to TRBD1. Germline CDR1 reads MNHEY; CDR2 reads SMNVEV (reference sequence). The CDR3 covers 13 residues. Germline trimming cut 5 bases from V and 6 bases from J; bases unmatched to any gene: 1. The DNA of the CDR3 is TGTGCCAGCAGTGACAGGGGGCGTCAGCCCCAGCATTTT. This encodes CASSDRGRQPQHF.

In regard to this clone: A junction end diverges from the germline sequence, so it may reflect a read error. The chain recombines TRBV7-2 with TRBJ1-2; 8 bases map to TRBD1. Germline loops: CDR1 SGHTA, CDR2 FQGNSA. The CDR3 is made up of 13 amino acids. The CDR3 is CASSLGQGPPPYF. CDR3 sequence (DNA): TGTGCCAGCAGCCTCGGACAGGGCCCCCCGCCTTACTTC.

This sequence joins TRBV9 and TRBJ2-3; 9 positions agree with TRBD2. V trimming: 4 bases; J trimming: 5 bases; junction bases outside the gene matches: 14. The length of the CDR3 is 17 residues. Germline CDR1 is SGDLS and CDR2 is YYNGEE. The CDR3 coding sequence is TGTGCCAGCAGCCCCGACCGGGCGGGGGGGCGGGAAGATACGCAGTATTTT. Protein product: CASSPDRAGGREDTQYF.

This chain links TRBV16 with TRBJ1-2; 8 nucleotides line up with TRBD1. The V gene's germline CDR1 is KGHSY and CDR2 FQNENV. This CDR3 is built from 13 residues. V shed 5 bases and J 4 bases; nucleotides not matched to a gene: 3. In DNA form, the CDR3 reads TGTGCCAGCAGCTCCGACAGGGGCTATGGCTACACCTTC. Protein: CASSSDRGYGYTF. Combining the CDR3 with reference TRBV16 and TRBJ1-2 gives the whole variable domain GEEVAQTPKHLVRGEGQKAKLYCAPIKGHSYVFWYQQVLKNEFKFLISFQNENVFDETGMPKERFSAKCLPNSPCSLEIQATKLEDSAVYFCASSSDRGYGYTFGSGTRLTVV.

The CDR3 spells CASSKIRTAYEQYF. The DNA of the CDR3 is TGTGCCAGCAGCAAAATAAGGACAGCCTACGAGCAGTACTTC. The J gene is TRBJ2-7, the V gene TRBV11-2, with a possible D match to TRBD1 (6 bases). Trimming took 5 bases from V and 2 from J, leaving 13 bases between them. Germline CDR1 is SGHAT and CDR2 is FQNNGV. The CDR3 covers 14 residues.

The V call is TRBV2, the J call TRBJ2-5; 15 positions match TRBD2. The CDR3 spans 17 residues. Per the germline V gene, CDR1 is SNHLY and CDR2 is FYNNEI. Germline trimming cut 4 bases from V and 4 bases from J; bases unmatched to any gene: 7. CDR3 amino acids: CASSGGGLAGGGETQYF. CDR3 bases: TGTGCCAGCAGTGGAGGGGGACTAGCGGGAGGCGGAGAGACCCAGTACTTC.

The chain's CDR3 is CASSFGAAGFSNQPQHF. CDR3 bases: TGTGCCAGCAGCTTTGGGGCAGCCGGATTTAGCAATCAGCCCCAGCATTTT. The V call is TRBV7-8, the J call TRBJ1-5; tentative D call: TRBD1 (5 bases). The germline CDR1 and CDR2 sequences are SGHVS and FQNEAQ. The ends were cut back, 3 bases at V and 0 bases at J, with 15 bases in the middle. This CDR3 has 17 residues.

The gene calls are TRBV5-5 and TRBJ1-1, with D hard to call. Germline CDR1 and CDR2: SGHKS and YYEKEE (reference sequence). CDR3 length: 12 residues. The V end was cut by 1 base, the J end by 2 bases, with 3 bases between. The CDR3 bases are TGTGCCAGCAGCTTGTCTAACACTGAAGCTTTCTTT. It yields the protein CASSLSNTEAFF.

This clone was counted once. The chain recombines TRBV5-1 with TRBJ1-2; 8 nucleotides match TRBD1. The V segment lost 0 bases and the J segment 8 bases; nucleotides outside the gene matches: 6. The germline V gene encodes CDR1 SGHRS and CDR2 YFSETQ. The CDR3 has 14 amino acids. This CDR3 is CASSLDSGGWGYTF. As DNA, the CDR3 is TGCGCCAGCAGCTTGGACTCAGGGGGCTGGGGCTACACCTTC.

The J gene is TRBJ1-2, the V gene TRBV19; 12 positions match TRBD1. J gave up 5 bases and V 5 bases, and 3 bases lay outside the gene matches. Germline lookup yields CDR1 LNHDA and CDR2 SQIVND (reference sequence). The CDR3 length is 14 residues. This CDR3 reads CASSSGQGAYGYTF. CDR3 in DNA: TGTGCCAGTAGTTCGGGACAGGGGGCTTATGGCTACACCTTC.

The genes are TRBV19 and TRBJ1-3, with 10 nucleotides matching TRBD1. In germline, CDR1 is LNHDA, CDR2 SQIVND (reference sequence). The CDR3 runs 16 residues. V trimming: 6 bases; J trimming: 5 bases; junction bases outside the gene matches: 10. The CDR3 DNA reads TGTGCCAGTAGCCCCGCCCGGGACAGGGGCAGAAACACCATATATTTT. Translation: CASSPARDRGRNTIYF.

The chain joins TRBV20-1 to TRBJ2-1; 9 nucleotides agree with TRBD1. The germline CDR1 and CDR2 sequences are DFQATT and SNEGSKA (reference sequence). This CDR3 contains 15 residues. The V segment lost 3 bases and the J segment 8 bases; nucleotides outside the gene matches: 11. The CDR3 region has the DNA TGCAGTGCTAGTCGGGGAACAGGGGGCACCGATGAGCAGTTCTTC. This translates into CSASRGTGGTDEQFF.

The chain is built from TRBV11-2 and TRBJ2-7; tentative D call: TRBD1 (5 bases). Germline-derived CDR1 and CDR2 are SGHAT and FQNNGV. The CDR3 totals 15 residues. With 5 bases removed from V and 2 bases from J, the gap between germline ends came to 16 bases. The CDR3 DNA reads TGTGCCAGCAGCACCTATTACAGGACGACCTACGAGCAGTACTTC. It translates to CASSTYYRTTYEQYF.

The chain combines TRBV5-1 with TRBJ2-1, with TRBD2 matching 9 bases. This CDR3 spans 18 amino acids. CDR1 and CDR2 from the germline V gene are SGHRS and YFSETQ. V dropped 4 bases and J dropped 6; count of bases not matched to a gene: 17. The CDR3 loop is CASSPAVRASGRPNEQFF. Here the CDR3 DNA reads TGCGCCAGCAGCCCAGCGGTTCGGGCGAGCGGGAGGCCCAATGAGCAGTTCTTC.

The CDR3 sequence is CASSQQGKNIQYF. In DNA form, the CDR3 reads TGTGCCAGCAGCCAACAGGGGAAAAACATTCAGTACTTC. V usage is TRBV14 and J usage is TRBJ2-4, with D perhaps TRBD1 (6 bases). Trimming stripped 2 bases from V and 4 bases from J, with 6 bases between. The CDR3 sequence is 13 residues long. The V gene's germline CDR1 is SGHDN and CDR2 FVKESK. Based on the CDR3 plus reference TRBV14 and TRBJ2-4, the full variable domain is EAGVTQFPSHSVIEKGQTVTLRCDPISGHDNLYWYRRVMGKEIKFLLHFVKESKQDESGMPNNRFLAERTGGTYSTLKVQPAELEDSGVYFCASSQQGKNIQYFGAGTRLSVL.

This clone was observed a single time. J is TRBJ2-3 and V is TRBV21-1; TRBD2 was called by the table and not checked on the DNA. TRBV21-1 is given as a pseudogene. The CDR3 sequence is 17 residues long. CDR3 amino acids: CASSKKYGLAHTDTQYF. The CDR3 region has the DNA TGTGCCAGCAGCAAAAAATATGGACTAGCGCATACGGATACGCAGTATTTT.

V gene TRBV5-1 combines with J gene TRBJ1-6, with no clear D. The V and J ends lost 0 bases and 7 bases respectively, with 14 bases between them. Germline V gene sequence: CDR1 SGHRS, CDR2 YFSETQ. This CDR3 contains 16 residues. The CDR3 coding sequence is TGCGCCAGCAGCTTGGAAGCCGGATTCGGGAATTCACCCCTCCACTTT. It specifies CASSLEAGFGNSPLHF.

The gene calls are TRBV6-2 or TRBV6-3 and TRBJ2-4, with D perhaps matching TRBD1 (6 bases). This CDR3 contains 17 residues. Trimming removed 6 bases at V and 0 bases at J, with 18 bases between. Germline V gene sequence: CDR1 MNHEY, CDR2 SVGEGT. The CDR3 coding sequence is TGTGCCAGCAGCAAGAACAGGGAACTTCTAGCCAAAAACATTCAGTACTTC. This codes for CASSKNRELLAKNIQYF.

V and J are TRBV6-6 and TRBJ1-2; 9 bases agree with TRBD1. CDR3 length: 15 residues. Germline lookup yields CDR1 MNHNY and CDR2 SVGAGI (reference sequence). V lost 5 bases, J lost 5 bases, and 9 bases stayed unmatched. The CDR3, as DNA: TGTGCCAGCAGTACTCGACAGGGGGACGGGTATGGCTACACCTTC. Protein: CASSTRQGDGYGYTF.

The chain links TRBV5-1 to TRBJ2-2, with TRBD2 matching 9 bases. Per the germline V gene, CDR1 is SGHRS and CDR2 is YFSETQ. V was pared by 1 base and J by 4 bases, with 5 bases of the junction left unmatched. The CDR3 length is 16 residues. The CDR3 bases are TGCGCCAGCAGCTTGAACGCGGGGGGGTTCACCGGGGAGCTGTTTTTT. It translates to CASSLNAGGFTGELFF.

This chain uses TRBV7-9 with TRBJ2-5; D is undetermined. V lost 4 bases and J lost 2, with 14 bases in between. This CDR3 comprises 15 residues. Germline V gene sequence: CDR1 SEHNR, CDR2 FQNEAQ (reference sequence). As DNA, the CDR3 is TGTGCCAGCAGCTCCGGCGGCGGCCAACAAGAGACCCAGTACTTC. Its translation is CASSSGGGQQETQYF.

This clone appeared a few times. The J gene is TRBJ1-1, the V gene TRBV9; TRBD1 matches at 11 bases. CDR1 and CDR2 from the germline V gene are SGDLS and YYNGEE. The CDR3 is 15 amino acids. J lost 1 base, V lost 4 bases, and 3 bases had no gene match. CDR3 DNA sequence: TGTGCCAGCAGCACCGGGACAGGGGGGAACACTGAAGCTTTCTTT. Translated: CASSTGTGGNTEAFF.

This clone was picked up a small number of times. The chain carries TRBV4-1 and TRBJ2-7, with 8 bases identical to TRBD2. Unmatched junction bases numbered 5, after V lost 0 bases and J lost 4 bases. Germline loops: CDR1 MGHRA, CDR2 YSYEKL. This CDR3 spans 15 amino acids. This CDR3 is CASSQDMSGRYEQYF. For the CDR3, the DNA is TGCGCCAGCAGCCAAGATATGAGCGGGAGATACGAGCAGTACTTC.

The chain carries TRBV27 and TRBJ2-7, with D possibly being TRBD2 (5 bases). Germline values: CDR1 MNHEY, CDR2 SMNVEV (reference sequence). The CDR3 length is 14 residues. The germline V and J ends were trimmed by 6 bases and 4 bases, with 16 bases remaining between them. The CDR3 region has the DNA TGTGCCAGCAGCGTCGGGGTGATGGGGTACGAGCAGTACTTC. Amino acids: CASSVGVMGYEQYF.